One and the same sample provided the 5 T cell receptor beta chains below, sequenced in a study of identical twins. In TCRdb, the 5' RACE reads were re-called with MiXCR into one record per CDR3 protein. The sample has 430,000 or so distinct CDR3 sequences; 20% to 25% are singletons. Another study also made use of these data, one on T cells expressing NK-cell markers.

Input material: CD4+ T cells sorted from blood. These TCRs come from a woman aged 18-29 years in good health.

V is TRBV5-5 and J is TRBJ1-5, with D possibly matching TRBD1 (5 bases). V lost 4 bases and J lost 0, with 11 bases in between. The CDR3 runs 15 residues. Germline CDR1 reads SGHKS; CDR2 reads YYEKEE (reference sequence). CDR3: CASSHGTYSNQPQHF. The CDR3 DNA is TGTGCCAGCAGCCACGGGACCTATAGCAATCAGCCCCAGCATTTT.

The CDR3 nucleotides read TGTGCCAGTATAATCCAAACCCGACAGGCTCAAGAGACCCAGTACTTC. Its protein is CASIIQTRQAQETQYF. The gene calls are TRBV19 and TRBJ2-5, with D maybe TRBD1 (6 bases). The ends were cut back, 7 bases at V and 2 bases at J, with 20 bases in the middle. From germline, CDR1 is LNHDA and CDR2 SQIVND (reference sequence). The CDR3 sequence is 16 residues long.

The gene calls are TRBV5-5 and TRBJ2-5; 9 bases align to TRBD2. The CDR3 is made up of 15 amino acids. J gave up 7 bases and V 4 bases, and 11 bases lay outside the gene matches. Germline V CDR1 and CDR2: SGHKS, YYEKEE (reference sequence). The CDR3 coding sequence is TGTGCCAGCAGCCCACGGACTAGCGCCTTTGGGACCCAGTACTTC. It yields the protein CASSPRTSAFGTQYF.

The sample holds a few counts of this clonotype. V and J are TRBV27 and TRBJ2-7; 7 bases agree with TRBD2. CDR3 length: 14 residues. Germline-derived CDR1 and CDR2 are MNHEY and SMNVEV (reference sequence). V lost 3 bases and J lost 2; bases outside the gene matches: 4. The CDR3 is CASSLKRETYEQYF. CDR3 DNA: TGTGCCAGCAGTTTGAAGCGGGAAACCTACGAGCAGTACTTC.

The chain has TRBV6-5 and TRBJ2-3, with 9 bases identical to TRBD2. The V and J ends lost 2 bases and 5 bases, in that order; junction bases with no gene match: 11. The CDR3 is 17 amino acids. CDR1 and CDR2 from the germline V gene are MNHEY and SVGAGI. The CDR3 DNA sequence: TGTGCCAGCAGTTACGGGCGGGGCCTAGCGGGAATAGATACGCAGTATTTT. This translates into CASSYGRGLAGIDTQYF.